This T cell receptor beta chain was identified during a study of cytomegalovirus exposure and HLA in healthy donors. General study points: In vitro data verified three CMV-associated chains as specific for CMV antigens.

This clone showed up just once. Antigen specificity is unknown. CDR1 is MNHNS and CDR2 is SASEGT in the germline V gene. The J segment lost 4 bases and the V segment lost 7 bases, leaving 6 bases of the junction unmatched. The CDR3 spans 14 residues. Assay used: immunoSEQ multiplex PCR; TCRdb lists only in-frame clones, some missing. Of some 100,000 clones in the sample, approximately 85% were seen once. The receptor was isolated from a man aged 18 to 35 in good health and CMV-seronegative. Sequenced: PBMCs. The chain employs TRBV6-1 and TRBJ2-7; 11 nucleotides align to TRBD2. CDR3 nucleotides: TGTGCCAGCACGACCGGGACTAGCGGTTACGAGCAGTACTTC. It codes for CASTTGTSGYEQYF.